These 15 T cell receptor beta chains share one sample of origin, sequenced in a study of T cells after posttransplantation cyclophosphamide. Cells defined as naive were viable CD3+CD4+ or CD3+CD8+ and CCR7+CD45RA+CD45RO-CD95-CD27+CD28+. Sequenced by immunoSEQ multiplex PCR; TCRdb stores in-frame clones only, minus some. The repertoire consists of under 40,000 clones, with 90% to 95% occurring once and the leading ten covering around 0.1%. The sequenced material came from naive CD4+ T cells sorted from blood. These receptors originate from a man aged 25 to 40 in good health and a related stem cell transplant donor.

The chain is built from TRBV5-1 and TRBJ1-1; D unresolved. This CDR3 is 14 amino acids long. CDR1 and CDR2 (germline): SGHRS, YFSETQ. V was pared by 1 base and J by 5 bases, with 12 bases between. CDR3 sequence (DNA): TGCGCCAGCAGCTTGTTGGAGGGCTATACTGAAGCTTTCTTT. Residues: CASSLLEGYTEAFF.

The chain links TRBV10-3 to TRBJ2-3; weak D call: TRBD2 (6 bases). Trimming left V 8 bases short and J 1 base short, with 10 bases between. This CDR3 region has 13 residues. CDR1 and CDR2 (germline): ENHRY, SYGVKD. The CDR3, as DNA: TGTGCCATCCTCGGCGGGGGCACAGATACGCAGTATTTT. It translates to CAILGGGTDTQYF.

The chain couples TRBV2 to TRBJ2-3, with 9 positions matching TRBD2. Trimming at V came to 2 bases and at J to 5 bases, leaving 11 bases not matched to a gene. Germline CDR1 SNHLY, CDR2 FYNNEI. CDR3 length equals 17 residues. The CDR3 loop reads CASSERRAGGQGDTQYF. DNA for the CDR3: TGTGCCAGCAGTGAACGGCGAGCGGGGGGCCAGGGAGATACGCAGTATTTT. Complete variable domain (other parts from reference TRBV2 and TRBJ2-3): EPEVTQTPSHQVTQMGQEVILRCVPISNHLYFYWYRQILGQKVEFLVSFYNNEISEKSEIFDDQFSVERPDGSNFTLKIRSTKLEDSAMYFCASSERRAGGQGDTQYFGPGTRLTVL.

The chain links TRBV19 to TRBJ1-6, with D perhaps matching TRBD1 (5 bases). V gave up 11 bases and J gave up 7 bases, with 15 bases separating them. The CDR3 totals 13 residues. Germline V lookup: CDR1 LNHDA, CDR2 SQIVND (reference sequence). The CDR3 DNA is TGTGCCTCTGCCAGGGAAAGGAATTCACCCCTCCACTTT. Translating it yields CASARERNSPLHF. The full variable domain, rest sourced from reference TRBV19 and TRBJ1-6, is DGGITQSPKYLFRKEGQNVTLSCEQNLNHDAMYWYRQDPGQGLRLIYYSQIVNDFQKGDIAEGYSVSREKKESFPLTVTSAQKNPTAFYLCASARERNSPLHFGNGTRLTVT.

The J gene is TRBJ1-5, the V gene TRBV9, with TRBD1 matching 7 bases. CDR1 is SGDLS and CDR2 is YYNGEE in the germline V gene. With V trimmed by 4 bases and J by 3 bases, 7 bases remained unmatched. This CDR3 comprises 15 residues. CDR3 in DNA: TGTGCCAGCAGCCCCACAGGGGTCTCCAATCAGCCCCAGCATTTT. Encoded protein: CASSPTGVSNQPQHF.

This sequence joins TRBV2 and TRBJ2-3, with D uncertain. Germline lookup yields CDR1 SNHLY and CDR2 FYNNEI. This CDR3 spans 16 amino acids. Trimming left V 0 bases short and J 2 bases short, with 12 bases between. Here the CDR3 reads CASSEAPTKITDTQYF. CDR3 nucleotide sequence: TGTGCCAGCAGTGAAGCCCCCACAAAGATCACAGATACGCAGTATTTT.

V is TRBV7-9 and J is TRBJ2-7, with 8 positions matching TRBD1. The CDR3 is 15 residues long. Trimming removed 6 bases from V and 2 bases from J; junction bases left unmatched: 9. The V gene's germline CDR1 is SEHNR and CDR2 FQNEAQ (reference sequence). The CDR3 region is CASSRRDRWAYEQYF. In nucleotides, the CDR3 is TGTGCCAGCAGTAGAAGGGACAGGTGGGCCTACGAGCAGTACTTC.

As regards this clone: The junction shows a germline mismatch at one end, possibly a read error. This chain connects TRBV2 to TRBJ2-6, with D perhaps matching TRBD1 (5 bases). There are 17 residues in the CDR3. The germline CDR1 and CDR2 sequences are SNHLY and FYNNEI. CDR3 bases: TGTGCCAGCCCCTCCTCGGGCAGAGGATCTGGGGCCAACGTCCCGACTTTC. Residues: CASPSSGRGSGANVPTF.

This chain joins TRBV5-1 and TRBJ2-2; 9 nucleotides align to TRBD2. This CDR3 spans 17 amino acids. With V trimmed by 0 bases and J by 1 base, 4 bases remained unmatched. Germline CDR1 SGHRS, CDR2 YFSETQ. The CDR3 coding sequence is TGCGCCAGCAGCTTGGTGGCTAGCGGGGAGAACACCGGGGAGCTGTTTTTT. Its translation: CASSLVASGENTGELFF.

This rearrangement joins TRBV19 to TRBJ2-5; 7 nucleotides match TRBD1. Looked up from germline, CDR1 is LNHDA and CDR2 is SQIVND (reference sequence). V was pared by 1 base and J by 1 base, with 3 bases of the junction left unmatched. The CDR3 is made up of 15 amino acids. The CDR3 bases are TGTGCCAGTAGTATAGGAGGGACAGTCCAAGAGACCCAGTACTTC. Its translation: CASSIGGTVQETQYF.

The CDR3 region is CASSFNTGATGNTIYF. In nucleotides, the CDR3 is TGCGCCAGCAGCTTTAATACAGGGGCGACTGGAAACACCATATATTTT. The chain recombines TRBV5-1 with TRBJ1-3, with TRBD1 matching 7 bases. CDR1 SGHRS and CDR2 YFSETQ come from the germline V gene. The CDR3 runs 16 residues. Trimming took 2 bases from V and 2 from J; bases not matched to a gene: 7.

The chain carries TRBV27 and TRBJ2-3; the match to TRBD1 covers 9 bases. J lost 3 bases, V lost 5 bases, and 12 bases had no gene match. CDR1 and CDR2 from the germline V gene are MNHEY and SMNVEV (reference sequence). The CDR3 extends over 17 amino acids. The DNA for the CDR3 is TGTGCCAGCAGTAACCTGGGACAGGGTTTCCGGACAGATACGCAGTATTTT. It codes for CASSNLGQGFRTDTQYF.

CDR3 nucleotide sequence: TGTGCCTCCTCTAGCGGGGGGTCCCTTAACGAGCAGTTCTTC. This codes for CASSSGGSLNEQFF. J is TRBJ2-1 and V is TRBV25-1, with 11 bases identical to TRBD2. The CDR3 loop spans 14 amino acids. Germline V lookup: CDR1 MGHDK, CDR2 SYGVNS. The V and J ends lost 11 bases and 10 bases, in that order; junction bases with no gene match: 13.

This chain joins TRBV2 and TRBJ2-5; possibly TRBD2 for D (6 bases). Between the trimmed V and J ends, which lost 1 base and 1 base, there was a span of 7 bases. From germline, CDR1 is SNHLY and CDR2 FYNNEI. The CDR3 has 14 residues. CDR3 region: CASSEGRGQETQYF. The CDR3 DNA is TGTGCCAGCAGTGAAGGGCGGGGCCAAGAGACCCAGTACTTC.

V usage is TRBV4-1 and J usage is TRBJ1-6; tentatively, D is TRBD1 (5 bases). The germline V gene encodes CDR1 MGHRA and CDR2 YSYEKL. The CDR3 extends over 15 amino acids. V was cut by 0 bases and J by 9 bases, with 12 bases left in between. CDR3 sequence (DNA): TGCGCCAGCAGCCAAGAGAGTCAAAGGGGTTCACCCCTCCACTTT. This gives the protein CASSQESQRGSPLHF.